The rows below give T cell receptor beta chains drawn from one sample of a study of blood T cell repertoires in COVID-19. The table came from immunoSEQ multiplex PCR; TCRdb's copy has only in-frame clones and leaves some out. The sample shows around 270,000 clones, roughly 88% of them seen only once. Sequenced: PBMCs or T cells enriched from blood (not recorded which). These receptors all stem from a young woman who had recovered from COVID-19. CDR3s include the opening cysteine and the closing phenylalanine or tryptophan. The D gene is left open where the match is weak. The listing skips clone size in some rows; elsewhere it reads once, few, many or a size class.

J gene	clone size	V gene	D gene	CDR3 protein	CDR3 DNA
TRBJ2-7	.	TRBV7-9	.	CASSFQGTMYEQYF	TGTGCCAGCAGCTTCCAGGGGACGATGTACGAGCAGTACTTC
TRBJ2-7	.	TRBV28	.	CASRLGQLYEQYF	TGTGCCAGCAGGCTCGGACAGCTCTACGAGCAGTACTTC
TRBJ1-6	few	TRBV10-3	.	CAISFDRGFGNSPLHF	TGTGCCATCAGTTTCGACAGAGGTTTTGGTAATTCACCCCTCCACTTT
TRBJ1-4	few	TRBV21-1	.	CASSIRRKSTNEKLFF	TGTGCCAGCAGCATTAGGCGGAAATCAACTAATGAAAAACTGTTTTTT
TRBJ2-2	.	TRBV4-1	TRBD1	CASRDRDTGELFF	TGCGCCAGCCGGGACAGGGACACCGGGGAGCTGTTTTTT
TRBJ1-1	.	TRBV30	.	CAWSVWEMNTEAFF	TGTGCCTGGAGTGTATGGGAGATGAACACTGAAGCTTTCTTT
TRBJ2-1	.	TRBV7-6	.	CASSLGLNKQFF	TGTGCCAGCAGCTTAGGGCTGAATAAGCAGTTCTTC
TRBJ1-5	.	TRBV6-5	TRBD1	CASRTGGAGNQPQHF	TGTGCCAGCAGGACAGGGGGCGCTGGCAATCAGCCCCAGCATTTT
TRBJ2-1	once	TRBV19	.	CASSWTEYNEQFF	TGTGCCAGTAGTTGGACAGAATACAATGAGCAGTTCTTC
TRBJ1-1	few	TRBV29-1	.	CSGKQVGSTEAFF	TGCAGCGGGAAACAGGTGGGGTCCACTGAAGCTTTCTTT
TRBJ1-6	.	TRBV28	.	CASSLTSGNSPLHF	TGTGCCAGCAGTTTAACCTCCGGGAATTCACCCCTCCACTTT
TRBJ1-2	.	TRBV15	TRBD1	CATSRDRTGINYGYTF	TGTGCCACCAGCAGAGATAGGACAGGGATTAACTATGGCTACACCTTC
TRBJ2-3	.	TRBV27	TRBD2	CASTVVAGATDTQYF	TGTGCCAGCACAGTGGTGGCGGGAGCCACAGATACGCAGTATTTT
TRBJ1-2	.	TRBV6-5	.	CASSYGAGVYGYTF	TGTGCCAGCAGTTACGGGGCAGGCGTCTATGGCTACACCTTC
TRBJ2-2	.	TRBV18	.	CASSPRQGGGELFF	TGTGCCAGCTCACCTCGACAGGGAGGAGGGGAGCTGTTTTTT
TRBJ2-5	once	TRBV2	TRBD1	CATRGRGQIQETQYF	TGTGCCACTAGAGGAAGGGGACAGATACAAGAGACCCAGTACTTC
TRBJ2-5	few	TRBV20-1	.	CSASRGTQETQYF	TGCAGTGCTAGTAGGGGGACGCAGGAGACCCAGTACTTC
TRBJ1-2	.	TRBV7-9	.	CASSSPDGAVANYGYTF	TGTGCCAGCAGCTCACCCGACGGAGCGGTGGCTAACTATGGCTACACCTTC
TRBJ2-1	.	TRBV2	TRBD2	CASTRTSGVFMDNEQFF	TGTGCCAGCACTCGGACTAGCGGGGTGTTTATGGACAATGAGCAGTTCTTC
TRBJ1-2	.	TRBV2	.	CASSGNRVYGYTF	TGTGCCAGCAGTGGTAACAGGGTCTATGGCTACACCTTC
TRBJ1-4	.	TRBV28	.	CASIDGTTNEKLFF	TGTGCCAGCATTGACGGGACAACTAATGAAAAACTGTTTTTT
TRBJ1-1	.	TRBV18	TRBD1	CASSPGTGFIRAFF	TGTGCCAGCTCACCAGGGACAGGGTTTATCAGAGCTTTCTTT
TRBJ2-7	.	TRBV10-1	TRBD1	CASSPGTGPRQYF	TGCGCCAGCAGTCCCGGGACAGGTCCTCGGCAGTACTTC
TRBJ1-1	.	TRBV14	.	CASSQETGIGRAFF	TGTGCCAGCAGCCAAGAGACGGGGATCGGACGGGCTTTCTTT
TRBJ2-5	.	TRBV5-6	TRBD2	CASSFRGGVVETQYF	TGTGCCAGCAGCTTCCGCGGGGGGGTGGTTGAGACCCAGTACTTC
TRBJ2-7	.	TRBV28	TRBD2	CASRARRGGRAAYEQYF	TGTGCCAGCAGGGCCAGACGTGGCGGGAGGGCCGCCTACGAGCAGTACTTC
TRBJ2-3	once	TRBV24-1	.	CATSDLRDTQYF	TGTGCCACCAGTGATCTCAGAGATACGCAGTATTTT
TRBJ2-1	.	TRBV19	TRBD2	CASSISGYSYNEQFF	TGTGCCAGTAGTATTAGCGGGTACTCCTACAATGAGCAGTTCTTC
TRBJ2-1	.	TRBV10-3	.	CAISESQRRLEQKQFF	TGTGCCATCAGTGAGTCTCAGAGGAGACTTGAGCAGAAGCAGTTCTTC
TRBJ1-2	once	TRBV15	.	CATSYGQGPRDGYTF	TGTGCCACCAGCTACGGCCAAGGTCCACGGGATGGCTACACCTTC
TRBJ2-2	.	TRBV1	.	CTSSQDQANTGELFF	TGCACCAGCAGCCAAGATCAGGCGAACACCGGGGAGCTGTTTTTT
TRBJ2-3	few	TRBV11-2	TRBD1	CASSLEGGTGGGSSTDTQYF	TGTGCCAGCAGCTTAGAGGGTGGGACAGGGGGCGGATCTAGCACAGATACGCAGTATTTT
TRBJ2-7	.	TRBV18	TRBD1	CASSPSQGVLHEQYF	TGTGCCAGCTCACCAAGCCAGGGGGTATTACACGAGCAGTACTTC
TRBJ2-3	.	TRBV2	.	CASDSGRRTHTDTQYF	TGTGCCAGCGATTCCGGGAGAAGGACCCACACAGATACGCAGTATTTT
TRBJ1-2	.	TRBV3-1/TRBV3-2	TRBD1	CASSRGTGGLGYTF	TGTGCCAGCAGTCGTGGGACAGGGGGCCTTGGCTACACCTTC
TRBJ1-4	.	TRBV10-3	TRBD1	CAIRATGTNEKLFF	TGTGCCATCAGGGCGACAGGGACTAATGAAAAACTGTTTTTT
TRBJ2-1	.	TRBV28	TRBD2	CASSTDGLAGVSEQFF	TGTGCCAGCAGTACTGATGGACTAGCGGGAGTTTCTGAGCAGTTCTTC
TRBJ2-7	few	TRBV7-9	TRBD2	CASSLQGLADEQYF	TGTGCCAGCAGCTTACAAGGACTAGCGGATGAGCAGTACTTC
TRBJ1-1	few	TRBV9	.	CASASGGGIFAEAFF	TGTGCCAGCGCGAGCGGGGGAGGAATATTCGCTGAAGCTTTCTTT
TRBJ2-1	.	TRBV3-1/TRBV3-2	TRBD2	CASSGGGQFNEQFF	TGTGCCAGCTCCGGGGGGGGGCAGTTCAATGAGCAGTTCTTC
TRBJ2-1	.	TRBV11-3	.	CASSIASGNEQFF	TGTGCCAGCAGCATAGCGTCAGGGAATGAGCAGTTCTTC
TRBJ1-5	.	TRBV6-5	.	CASSYGGGRQPQHF	TGTGCCAGCAGTTACGGGGGGGGGAGACAGCCCCAGCATTTT